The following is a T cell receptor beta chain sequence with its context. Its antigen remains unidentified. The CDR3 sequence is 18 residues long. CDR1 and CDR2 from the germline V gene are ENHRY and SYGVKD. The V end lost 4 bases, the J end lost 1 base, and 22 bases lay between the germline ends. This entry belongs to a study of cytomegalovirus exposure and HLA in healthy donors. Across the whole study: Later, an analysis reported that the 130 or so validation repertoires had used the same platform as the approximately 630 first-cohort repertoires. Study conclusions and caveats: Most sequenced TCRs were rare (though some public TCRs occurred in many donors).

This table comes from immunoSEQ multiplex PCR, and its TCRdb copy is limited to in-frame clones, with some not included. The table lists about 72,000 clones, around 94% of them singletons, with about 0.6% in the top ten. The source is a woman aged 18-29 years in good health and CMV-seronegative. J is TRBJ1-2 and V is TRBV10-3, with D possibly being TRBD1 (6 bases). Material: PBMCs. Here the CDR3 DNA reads TGTGCCATCAGTGCCGTAACCGTTGGACAGATCCTTAACTATGGCTACACCTTC. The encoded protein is CAISAVTVGQILNYGYTF.